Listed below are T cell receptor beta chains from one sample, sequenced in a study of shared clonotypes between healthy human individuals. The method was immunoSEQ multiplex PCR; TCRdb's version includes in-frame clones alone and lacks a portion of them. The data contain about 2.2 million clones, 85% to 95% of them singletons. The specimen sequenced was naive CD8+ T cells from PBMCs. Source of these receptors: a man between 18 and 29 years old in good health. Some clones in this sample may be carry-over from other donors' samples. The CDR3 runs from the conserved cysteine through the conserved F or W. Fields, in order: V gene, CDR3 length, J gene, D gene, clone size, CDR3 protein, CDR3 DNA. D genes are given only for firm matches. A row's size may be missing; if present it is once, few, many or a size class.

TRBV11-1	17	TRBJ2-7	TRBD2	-	CASSMTGTSGSLGEQYF	TGTGCCAGCAGCATGACCGGGACTAGCGGGAGTTTGGGCGAGCAGTACTTC
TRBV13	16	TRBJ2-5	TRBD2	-	CASSLRLAGPQGTQYF	TGTGCCAGCAGCTTAAGACTAGCGGGTCCCCAAGGGACCCAGTACTTC
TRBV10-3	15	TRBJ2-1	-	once	CAISEGTGNRNEQFF	TGTGCCATCAGTGAGGGCACAGGGAATAGGAATGAGCAGTTCTTC
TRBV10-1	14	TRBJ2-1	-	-	CASSESAWLNEQFF	TGCGCCAGCAGTGAGTCCGCCTGGTTGAATGAGCAGTTCTTC
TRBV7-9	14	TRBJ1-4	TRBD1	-	CASRPGQGHEKLFF	TGTGCCAGCAGACCGGGACAGGGGCACGAAAAACTGTTTTTT
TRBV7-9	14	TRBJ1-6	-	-	CASSLAPQDSPLHF	TGTGCCAGCAGCTTAGCGCCCCAGGATTCACCCCTCCACTTT
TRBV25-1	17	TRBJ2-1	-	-	CASSDWRSGSSYNEQFF	TGTGCCAGCAGTGATTGGAGGAGCGGAAGCTCCTACAATGAGCAGTTCTTC
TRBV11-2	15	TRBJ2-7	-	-	CASSLVPSVSYEQYF	TGTGCCAGCAGCTTGGTGCCTAGCGTCTCCTACGAGCAGTACTTC
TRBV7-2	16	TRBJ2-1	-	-	CASSPQVYGVYNEQFF	TGTGCCAGCAGCCCACAGGTCTACGGCGTCTACAATGAGCAGTTCTTC
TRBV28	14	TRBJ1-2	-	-	CASSNDRYNYGYTF	TGTGCCAGCAGTAACGACAGATACAACTATGGCTACACCTTC